The 15 T cell receptor beta chains reported below all come from one sample, sequenced in a study of cytomegalovirus exposure and HLA in healthy donors. The PCR employed 60 Vbeta primers together with 13 Jbeta primers. The protocol was immunoSEQ multiplex PCR, while the TCRdb copy is restricted to in-frame clones and leaves out a portion. The top ten hold around 1.5% of the sample, which has around 130,000 clones, approximately 80% seen once. The sequencing sample was made of PBMCs. The receptor source for this set is a woman aged 18-29 years in good health and CMV-seronegative.

The genes are TRBV19 and TRBJ1-2; 7 bases align to TRBD1. The trim removed 10 bases at V and 6 bases at J, leaving 5 bases unmatched. CDR1 and CDR2 from the germline V gene are LNHDA and SQIVND (reference sequence). This CDR3 comprises 11 residues. The CDR3 reads CATKTGNGYTF. The CDR3 DNA reads as TGTGCCACCAAGACAGGGAATGGCTACACCTTC.

V gene TRBV11-3 combines with J gene TRBJ2-1, with 13 bases aligning to TRBD2. From germline, CDR1 is SGHNT and CDR2 YENEEA. CDR3 length equals 15 residues. V shed 1 base, J shed 7 bases, and the junction held 1 base outside the gene matches. The CDR3 loop reads CASSLGGLAGNEQFF. CDR3 in DNA: TGTGCCAGCAGCTTAGGGGGACTAGCGGGAAATGAGCAGTTCTTC.

The gene calls are TRBV27 and TRBJ2-7, with 14 bases identical to TRBD2. Per the germline V gene, CDR1 is MNHEY and CDR2 is SMNVEV (reference sequence). J gave up 0 bases and V 5 bases, and 12 bases lay outside the gene matches. The CDR3 consists of 19 residues. The CDR3 reads CASSPETSGRALSSYEQYF. The CDR3 bases are TGTGCCAGCAGTCCAGAGACTAGCGGGAGGGCCCTAAGCTCCTACGAGCAGTACTTC.

The rearrangement uses TRBV27 and TRBJ2-7; 10 bases map to TRBD2. The germline V gene encodes CDR1 MNHEY and CDR2 SMNVEV (reference sequence). J lost 6 bases, V lost 6 bases, and 23 bases had no gene match. This CDR3 has 19 amino acids. For the CDR3, the DNA is TGTGCCAGCAGCCTAGGTGCGCGAGACCTAGCGGGAGTTTATGGCGAGCAGTACTTC. Amino acids: CASSLGARDLAGVYGEQYF.

The chain uses TRBV29-1 and TRBJ2-3, with 10 bases matching TRBD2. The junction had 5 bases not matched to a gene; V was cut back by 5 bases and J by 6 bases. The germline V gene encodes CDR1 SQVTM and CDR2 ANQGSEA. The CDR3 sequence is 13 residues long. CDR3 loop: CSVPTGLADTQYF. DNA for the CDR3: TGCAGCGTTCCCACGGGACTAGCGGATACGCAGTATTTT.

This chain connects TRBV29-1 to TRBJ1-2; TRBD1 agrees at 9 bases. Unmatched junction bases numbered 5, after V lost 4 bases and J lost 2 bases. Germline V lookup: CDR1 SQVTM, CDR2 ANQGSEA. This CDR3 has 14 residues. Here the CDR3 reads CSVGPGQGNYGYTF. The CDR3, as DNA: TGCAGCGTTGGTCCAGGACAGGGGAACTATGGCTACACCTTC.

The chain joins TRBV5-1 to TRBJ2-5; D unclear. The CDR3 contains 13 residues. From germline, CDR1 is SGHRS and CDR2 YFSETQ. Trimming took 0 bases from V and 5 from J, leaving 8 bases between them. CDR3 DNA: TGCGCCAGCAGCTTGGAACCCGAGGAGACCCAGTACTTC. Its protein product is CASSLEPEETQYF.

This clone has just a few counts. V is TRBV5-6 and J is TRBJ2-1; a weak D match, TRBD1 (5 bases). CDR1 is SGHDT and CDR2 is YYEEEE in the germline V gene. The V end lost 2 bases, the J end lost 3 bases, and 12 bases lay between the germline ends. This CDR3 region has 15 residues. CDR3 in amino acids: CASSFDRASYNEQFF. The CDR3 nucleotides are TGTGCCAGCAGCTTTGACAGAGCTAGCTACAATGAGCAGTTCTTC. The full variable domain, with the rest looked up from reference TRBV5-6 and TRBJ2-1, is DAGVTQSPTHLIKTRGQQVTLRCSPKSGHDTVSWYQQALGQGPQFIFQYYEEEERQRGNFPDRFSGHQFPNYSSELNVNALLLGDSALYLCASSFDRASYNEQFFGPGTRLTVL.

The genes are TRBV10-1 and TRBJ2-7, with 7 positions matching TRBD2. The CDR3 covers 13 residues. J was trimmed by 2 bases and V by 6 bases; bases with no gene match: 4. CDR1 and CDR2 (germline): WNHNN, SYGVQD (reference sequence). The DNA of the CDR3 is TGCGCCAGCAGGCGGGAGCCGGCCTACGAGCAGTACTTC. Protein product: CASRREPAYEQYF.

CDR3 in DNA: TGTGCCAGCACCAGAGAAGGGGTTGGAAACACCATATATTTT. It translates to CASTREGVGNTIYF. V gene TRBV2 combines with J gene TRBJ1-3, with D maybe TRBD1 (5 bases). The CDR3 contains 14 residues. Trimming took 7 bases from V and 3 from J, leaving 13 bases between them. Germline V gene data show CDR1 as SNHLY and CDR2 as FYNNEI.

With regard to this clone: Mismatch with germline at one junction end may stem from a read error. This chain uses TRBV5-4 with TRBJ2-7; 11 bases map to TRBD2. The V gene's germline CDR1 is SGHNT and CDR2 YYREEE (reference sequence). The CDR3 contains 14 residues. CDR3 coding DNA: TGTGCCAGCAGCTTGGAGGGTAGCGGGAGGGCCCTTAACTTC. This translates into CASSLEGSGRALNF.

The CDR3 is CASETYTGVHSDNCYEQYF. The CDR3 region has the DNA TGTGCCAGCGAAACTTACACCGGGGTTCATAGCGATAACTGTTACGAGCAGTACTTC. This chain uses TRBV6-4 with TRBJ2-7; D might be TRBD2 (5 bases). The CDR3 runs to 19 residues. Germline V gene data show CDR1 as MRHNA and CDR2 as SNTAGT. V lost 8 bases and J lost 4, with 33 bases in between.

This clone has more than one count but fewer than ten. The rearrangement links TRBV5-4 to TRBJ1-5; D might be TRBD1 (6 bases). The germline CDR1 and CDR2 sequences are SGHNT and YYREEE (reference sequence). This CDR3 contains 16 residues. V shed 3 bases and J shed 1 base, with 14 bases lying between them. Written as DNA, the CDR3 is TGTGCCAGCAGCTCCTCCCCAGGGGCAAGCAATCAGCCCCAGCATTTT. Protein sequence: CASSSSPGASNQPQHF.

The rearrangement links TRBV19 to TRBJ2-2; TRBD1 might be the D (6 bases). Trimming removed 7 bases at V and 6 bases at J, with 9 bases between. Germline values: CDR1 LNHDA, CDR2 SQIVND (reference sequence). The length of the CDR3 is 12 residues. The DNA for the CDR3 is TGTGCCAGTAACAGGGTAGCCGGGGAGCTGTTTTTT. Translation: CASNRVAGELFF.

The genes are TRBV7-9 and TRBJ1-1, with 10 bases fitting TRBD1. After removal of 2 bases from V and 5 bases from J, the junction contained 5 bases not matched to a gene. CDR1 and CDR2 (germline): SEHNR, FQNEAQ (reference sequence). This CDR3 comprises 15 residues. The CDR3 DNA sequence: TGTGCCAGCAGCTTATTGGGGACAGGGGAGACTGAAGCTTTCTTT. Its translation is CASSLLGTGETEAFF. Full variable domain (rest looked up from reference TRBV7-9 and TRBJ1-1): DTGVSQNPRHKITKRGQNVTFRCDPISEHNRLYWYRQTLGQGPEFLTYFQNEAQLEKSRLLSDRFSAERPKGSFSTLEIQRTEQGDSAMYLCASSLLGTGETEAFFGQGTRLTVV.